This paragraph covers one T cell receptor (beta chain) sequence. Its antigen is not identified. The data were obtained in a study of Ad26.COV2.S vaccination and SARS-CoV-2 variants. At the level of the study: Ad26.COV2.S arm of COV1001 included the donor.

The sample's treatment: roughly 19 received Ad26.COV2.S at low or high dose, single or two shots; 5 received placebo; per-sample allocation not given. Repertoires come from day 63 after the first vaccine or placebo injection. Spike of the Wuhan-strain SARS-CoV-2 was expressed by an Ad26 vector, which formed the vaccine. Measured with immunoSEQ multiplex PCR; TCRdb has only the in-frame clones, and not every one. Seen here are roughly 250,000 clones, around 88% observed once, and the top ten hold approximately 3%. Study-wide points: From the TCR breadth and depth analyses, total T cell responses may have been underestimated. There was reportedly substantial breadth in spike-specific CD8+ and CD4+ T cell responses after vaccination.

The CDR3 runs to 14 residues. V was pared by 4 bases and J by 6 bases, with 14 bases between. Germline V lookup: CDR1 LGHDT, CDR2 YNNKEL (reference sequence). Sequences were derived from peripheral blood, sampled in a trial of Ad26.COV2.S vaccine versus placebo. This chain links TRBV3-1 (or the pseudogene TRBV3-2) with TRBJ2-3, with D tentatively TRBD2 (5 bases). The receptor was isolated from a person between 18 and 65 years old who received the Ad26.COV2.S COVID-19 vaccine or a placebo. CDR3 in amino acids: CASSRTGSADTQYF. CDR3 bases: TGTGCCAGCAGCCGGACTGGCTCCGCTGATACGCAGTATTTT.